The 27 T cell receptor beta chains reported below all come from one sample, sequenced in a study of blood T cell repertoires in COVID-19. Sequencing used immunoSEQ multiplex PCR; TCRdb keeps in-frame clones, though not all of them. The sample lists 150,000 to 200,000 clones, around 86% seen once, with 7.5% to 10% in the top ten. Sequenced: peripheral blood. These receptors were taken from a man aged 50 to 60 with active or convalescent COVID-19.

The V and J genes are TRBV2 and TRBJ1-1, with D unclear. The CDR3 covers 13 residues. Germline V lookup: CDR1 SNHLY, CDR2 FYNNEI. The V end was cut by 1 base, the J end by 1 base, with 4 bases between. The CDR3 spells CASSEGANTEAFF. CDR3 nucleotides: TGTGCCAGCAGTGAAGGGGCGAACACTGAAGCTTTCTTT.

This clone was recorded a few times. The chain couples TRBV4-2 to TRBJ2-7; TRBD2 matches at 10 bases. This CDR3 has 19 residues. With V trimmed by 0 bases and J by 2 bases, 13 bases remained unmatched. Per germline, CDR1 LGHNA and CDR2 YNFKEQ. CDR3 loop: CASSQDGSPGLASTYEQYF. CDR3 nucleotide sequence: TGTGCCAGCAGCCAAGATGGGTCCCCGGGACTAGCGTCCACCTACGAGCAGTACTTC.

The chain employs TRBV6-5 and TRBJ2-1, with TRBD2 matching 10 bases. In germline, CDR1 is MNHEY, CDR2 SVGAGI. The CDR3 totals 15 residues. V was clipped by 5 bases and J by 6 bases; unmatched bases: 7. The CDR3: CASSLTSGTPNEQFF. CDR3 DNA: TGTGCCAGCAGTCTCACTAGCGGGACCCCCAATGAGCAGTTCTTC.

The rearrangement joins TRBV10-3 to TRBJ2-1; TRBD2 agrees at 11 bases. CDR3 size: 16 residues. V was clipped by 0 bases and J by 7 bases; unmatched bases: 5. CDR1 is ENHRY, CDR2 SYGVKD, per germline. This chain's CDR3 is CAISESLAGGKNEQFF. The DNA for the CDR3 is TGTGCCATCAGTGAGTCCCTAGCGGGGGGTAAGAATGAGCAGTTCTTC.

The CDR3 loop reads CASSLVRQGNSPLHF. DNA for the CDR3: TGTGCCAGCAGCTTAGTTCGGCAGGGGAATTCACCCCTCCACTTT. The V gene is TRBV7-2, the J gene TRBJ1-6; tentative D call: TRBD1 (6 bases). V lost 1 base to trimming and J lost 7 bases, with 11 bases between them. The germline CDR1 and CDR2 sequences are SGHTA and FQGNSA. The CDR3 extends over 15 amino acids.

The chain employs TRBV19 and TRBJ1-1, with 7 bases matching TRBD1. Germline V lookup: CDR1 LNHDA, CDR2 SQIVND (reference sequence). With V trimmed by 4 bases and J by 1 base, 6 bases remained unmatched. The CDR3 contains 15 residues. CDR3 protein: CASSTWDRANTEAFF. DNA for the CDR3: TGTGCCAGTAGTACCTGGGACAGAGCGAACACTGAAGCTTTCTTT.

This chain joins TRBV6-5 and TRBJ2-2; no definite D call. Germline CDR1 is MNHEY and CDR2 is SVGAGI. The V gene lost 1 base and the J gene lost 1 base, with 4 bases spanning the gap. The length of the CDR3 is 14 residues. Here the CDR3 DNA reads TGTGCCAGCAGTTACTTCGGGAACACCGGGGAGCTGTTTTTT. It is translated as CASSYFGNTGELFF.

V gene TRBV28 combines with J gene TRBJ1-4; a possible D gene is TRBD1 (6 bases). CDR1 MDHEN and CDR2 SYDVKM come from the germline V gene. V lost 2 bases to trimming and J lost 8 bases, with 12 bases between them. The CDR3 spans 14 residues. CDR3 coding DNA: TGTGCCAGCAGTTTAACAGGGACATTGGAAAAACTGTTTTTT. Its translation is CASSLTGTLEKLFF. Using reference TRBV28 and TRBJ1-4 for the parts outside the CDR3, the full variable domain is DVKVTQSSRYLVKRTGEKVFLECVQDMDHENMFWYRQDPGLGLRLIYFSYDVKMKEKGDIPEGYSVSREKKERFSLILESASTNQTSMYLCASSLTGTLEKLFFGSGTQLSVL.

The chain couples TRBV4-3 to TRBJ1-2; D is perhaps TRBD1 (6 bases). V gave up 1 base and J gave up 3 bases, with 9 bases separating them. Per germline, CDR1 LGHNA and CDR2 YSLEER. The CDR3 totals 14 residues. Here the CDR3 DNA reads TGCGCCAGCAGCCAAGGATACAGGGACTATGGCTACACCTTC. As protein: CASSQGYRDYGYTF.

The chain uses TRBV12-3 or TRBV12-4 and TRBJ1-1; the match to TRBD1 covers 9 bases. There are 13 residues in the CDR3. V was clipped by 10 bases and J by 5 bases; unmatched bases: 8. The CDR3 DNA sequence: TGTGCCACCACCGGGACAGGGTGGACTGAAGCTTTCTTT. This sequence encodes CATTGTGWTEAFF.

This clone was recorded a few times. V gene TRBV27 combines with J gene TRBJ2-7; 11 positions agree with TRBD2. With V trimmed by 1 base and J by 5 bases, 10 bases remained unmatched. Germline assignment: CDR1 MNHEY and CDR2 SMNVEV (reference sequence). The CDR3 is 17 residues long. The CDR3 bases are TGTGCCAGCAGTTTATACGGTAGCGGGAGGGCGATGGACGAGCAGTACTTC. It yields the protein CASSLYGSGRAMDEQYF.

The CDR3 loop is CASSLFESLGQGSYNEQFF. The DNA for the CDR3 is TGTGCCAGCAGCTTATTCGAGAGTTTGGGACAGGGTTCCTACAATGAGCAGTTCTTC. This chain links TRBV11-2 with TRBJ2-1; 9 bases line up with TRBD1. The CDR3 covers 19 residues. Germline CDR1 is SGHAT and CDR2 is FQNNGV. V lost 2 bases, J lost 1 base, and 12 bases stayed unmatched.

This clone was observed a few times. The rearrangement joins TRBV20-1 to TRBJ1-6, with unresolved D. V was pared by 3 bases and J by 7 bases, with 10 bases between. Germline assignment: CDR1 DFQATT and CDR2 SNEGSKA (reference sequence). This CDR3 region has 13 residues. The CDR3 DNA sequence: TGCAGTGCTAGTAGTGGGCCGAATTCACCCCTCCACTTT. It yields the protein CSASSGPNSPLHF.

The chain combines TRBV19 with TRBJ1-6, with D possibly being TRBD1 (5 bases). Germline CDR1 is LNHDA and CDR2 is SQIVND (reference sequence). There are 16 residues in the CDR3. Trimming removed 3 bases at V and 0 bases at J, with 9 bases between. The CDR3 nucleotides read TGTGCCAGTAGTATCGGGGGGAGCTCCTATAATTCACCCCTCCACTTT. It yields the protein CASSIGGSSYNSPLHF.

The chain is built from TRBV30 and TRBJ1-1; D remains ambiguous. CDR1 is GTSNPN and CDR2 is SVGIG in the germline V gene (reference sequence). The CDR3 consists of 11 residues. V gave up 0 bases and J gave up 11 bases, with 10 bases separating them. CDR3 region: CAWSVRQYAFF. DNA for the CDR3: TGTGCCTGGAGTGTACGTCAGTATGCTTTCTTT.

The chain recombines TRBV7-2 with TRBJ2-1; tentatively, D is TRBD2 (5 bases). The CDR3 length is 13 residues. V was shortened by 7 bases and J by 7 bases, with 14 bases between the two germline ends. Germline CDR1 is SGHTA and CDR2 is FQGNSA. The CDR3 sequence: CASTPGLANEQFF. In nucleotides, the CDR3 is TGTGCCAGCACCCCCGGACTGGCAAATGAGCAGTTCTTC. Looking up the rest from reference TRBV7-2 and TRBJ2-1 gives the full variable domain: GAGVSQSPSNKVTEKGKDVELRCDPISGHTALYWYRQSLGQGLEFLIYFQGNSAPDKSGLPSDRFSAERTGGSVSTLTIQRTQQEDSAVYLCASTPGLANEQFFGPGTRLTVL.

V and J are TRBV5-1 and TRBJ2-5; 7 nucleotides match TRBD1. The junction had 11 bases not matched to a gene; V was cut back by 7 bases and J by 2 bases. Germline V gives CDR1 SGHRS, CDR2 YFSETQ. This CDR3 is built from 15 residues. The CDR3 nucleotides are TGCGCCAGCCAAGTAACGGGACAGATACAAGAGACCCAGTACTTC. Translated: CASQVTGQIQETQYF.

The rearrangement links TRBV15 to TRBJ2-3; D might be TRBD2 (5 bases). Germline V CDR1 and CDR2: LNHNV, YYDKDF (reference sequence). V was trimmed by 3 bases and J by 0 bases, leaving 10 bases between them. This CDR3 region has 15 residues. The CDR3, as DNA: TGTGCCACCAGCAGGCACACGGGGAGCACAGATACGCAGTATTTT. Translated, it gives CATSRHTGSTDTQYF.

V gene TRBV5-1 combines with J gene TRBJ2-5, with TRBD1 matching over 8 bases. The germline V gene has CDR1 SGHRS and CDR2 YFSETQ. The CDR3 is 15 residues long. Germline trimming cut 4 bases from V and 5 bases from J; bases unmatched to any gene: 10. The CDR3 loop is CASSPRTGRQETQYF. The CDR3 DNA reads as TGCGCCAGCAGCCCCAGGACAGGGCGGCAGGAGACCCAGTACTTC.

The V call is TRBV6-5, the J call TRBJ1-5; 7 bases are a match to TRBD1. The CDR3 is made up of 13 amino acids. Losses at the gene ends were 8 bases for V and 4 bases for J; bases not matched to a gene: 5. CDR1 and CDR2 (germline): MNHEY, SVGAGI. CDR3 nucleotide sequence: TGTGCCAGCGGCGACAGGGTAAATCAGCCCCAGCATTTT. Translation: CASGDRVNQPQHF.

V and J are TRBV27 and TRBJ1-5; the D is unclear. CDR3 length equals 13 residues. Germline V gene lookup returns CDR1 MNHEY and CDR2 SMNVEV (reference sequence). Trimming took off 5 bases at V and 5 bases at J, with 10 bases between the two ends. The CDR3 DNA reads TGTGCCAGCAGTAGGAGGGTCCATCAGCCCCAGCATTTT. This gives the protein CASSRRVHQPQHF.

This chain links TRBV3-1 (or the pseudogene TRBV3-2) with TRBJ2-2; 13 bases agree with TRBD2. This CDR3 has 19 residues. V was clipped by 1 base and J by 8 bases; unmatched bases: 13. CDR1 is LGHDT and CDR2 is YNNKEL in the germline V gene (reference sequence). The CDR3 reads CASSQAGLAGVGSTGELFF. The CDR3 DNA is TGTGCCAGCAGCCAAGCTGGACTAGCGGGGGTCGGTTCAACGGGGGAGCTGTTTTTT.

This clone was seen once. V gene TRBV2 combines with J gene TRBJ2-5; 8 nucleotides align to TRBD1. CDR3 length: 14 amino acids. CDR1 and CDR2 from the germline V gene are SNHLY and FYNNEI. V lost 5 bases to trimming and J lost 7 bases; unmatched junction nucleotides: 9. The CDR3 coding sequence is TGTGCCAGCAGTCCAGAGACAGGGGTCGGGACCCAGTACTTC. Protein sequence: CASSPETGVGTQYF.

The chain employs TRBV6-1 and TRBJ2-5; D perhaps matches TRBD1 (6 bases). This CDR3 contains 14 residues. Trimming took 2 bases from V and 4 from J, leaving 11 bases between them. Looked up from germline, CDR1 is MNHNS and CDR2 is SASEGT. The CDR3 loop is CASSELAGVETQYF. DNA for the CDR3: TGTGCCAGCAGTGAATTGGCAGGGGTAGAGACCCAGTACTTC.

This clone was seen only a few times. The rearrangement uses TRBV24-1 and TRBJ2-1, with TRBD2 matching over 9 bases. The junction had 1 base not matched to a gene; V was cut back by 1 base and J by 4 bases. Germline V gene data show CDR1 as KGHDR and CDR2 as SFDVKD. This CDR3 is built from 15 residues. CDR3 in amino acids: CATSDFLAGYNEQFF. As DNA, the CDR3 is TGTGCCACCAGTGATTTTCTAGCGGGGTACAATGAGCAGTTCTTC.

This chain connects TRBV9 to TRBJ2-1; 8 bases are a match to TRBD2. Trimming removed 1 base from V and 9 bases from J; junction bases left unmatched: 9. CDR3 length: 15 amino acids. Germline V lookup: CDR1 SGDLS, CDR2 YYNGEE. CDR3: CASSVSPGGLGEQFF. In nucleotides, the CDR3 is TGTGCCAGCAGCGTAAGTCCGGGGGGGCTCGGTGAGCAGTTCTTC. The whole variable domain, remainder taken from reference TRBV9 and TRBJ2-1, is DSGVTQTPKHLITATGQRVTLRCSPRSGDLSVYWYQQSLDQGLQFLIQYYNGEERAKGNILERFSAQQFPDLHSELNLSSLELGDSALYFCASSVSPGGLGEQFFGPGTRLTVL.

V and J are TRBV5-4 and TRBJ2-1, with D perhaps matching TRBD2 (6 bases). The CDR3 contains 15 residues. With 0 bases removed from V and 2 bases from J, the gap between germline ends came to 9 bases. Germline assignment: CDR1 SGHNT and CDR2 YYREEE (reference sequence). In DNA, the CDR3 is TGTGCCAGCAGCTTGGGGGGCGGGGCCTACAATGAGCAGTTCTTC. Translation gives CASSLGGGAYNEQFF.